The clone carrying this T cell receptor beta chain was seen a single time. This sample was included in a study of sequential checkpoint blockade in melanoma. As for the study in general: Arm A got nivolumab then ipilimumab; arm B the reverse, 1:1. Maintenance nivolumab came after either treatment sequence.

The data were produced by immunoSEQ multiplex PCR, yet TCRdb's version contains in-frame clones alone and is incomplete. The table has 15,000 to 20,000 clones, approximately 93% seen once. Treatment denoted: randomized to nivolumab then ipilimumab (arm A) or the reverse (arm B). DNA-damaging chemotherapy had not been given to any patient beforehand. Sorted cells were live CD3+CD8+, lacking CD19 and CD56, from PBMCs. The CDR3 runs to 18 residues. Germline values: CDR1 SGDLS, CDR2 YYNGEE. V was pared by 4 bases and J by 0 bases, with 23 bases between. This receptor was obtained from a human donor with melanoma. The chain links TRBV9 to TRBJ2-7; D may be TRBD1 (5 bases). The starting material was CD8+ T cells sorted from blood (inferred from file names), obtained from a patient given nivolumab and ipilimumab in sequence. The CDR3 here is CASSIDPTDLSPSYEQYF. The DNA for the CDR3 is TGTGCCAGCAGCATAGACCCGACAGACCTCTCGCCCTCCTACGAGCAGTACTTC.